These 18 T cell receptor beta chains originate from one sample sequenced in a study of shared clonotypes between healthy human individuals. Profiled with immunoSEQ multiplex PCR; TCRdb holds only in-frame clones, not every one. There are about 1.5 million clones in the sample; roughly 98% occur only once, and roughly 0.4% lies in the top ten. Source material: naive CD4+ T cells sorted from blood. Indicated subset: CD45RA+ positively selected. The receptors originated from a man aged 25 to 45 in good health.

This chain uses TRBV7-2 with TRBJ1-4, with D unclear. Germline V gene lookup returns CDR1 SGHTA and CDR2 FQGNSA. This CDR3 has 12 residues. V dropped 4 bases and J dropped 11 bases, with 11 bases sitting between them. In DNA, the CDR3 is TGTGCCAGCAGCTCAGCTATGGGGAAACTGTTTTTT. Protein sequence: CASSSAMGKLFF.

The J gene is TRBJ1-2, the V gene TRBV19, with D uncertain. Germline assignment: CDR1 LNHDA and CDR2 SQIVND (reference sequence). This CDR3 spans 10 amino acids. Trimming left V 9 bases short and J 7 bases short, with 9 bases between. The CDR3 region has the DNA TGTGCCAGCGGGGATCGTGGCTACACCTTC. Translated, it gives CASGDRGYTF.

This chain links TRBV7-8 with TRBJ2-7; no definite D call. Germline V gives CDR1 SGHVS, CDR2 FQNEAQ. CDR3 length: 12 amino acids. V lost 3 bases and J lost 3, with 6 bases in between. Written as DNA, the CDR3 is TGTGCCAGCAGCTTTAACAGCTACGAGCAGTACTTC. Translating it yields CASSFNSYEQYF.

The chain joins TRBV10-3 to TRBJ2-7; 7 bases agree with TRBD2. Germline V gene sequence: CDR1 ENHRY, CDR2 SYGVKD. The J segment lost 12 bases and the V segment lost 3 bases, leaving 14 bases of the junction unmatched. The CDR3 covers 14 residues. CDR3 in DNA: TGTGCCATCAGTGAACGGGGACTAACCCTCTTTATGTACTTC. Translating gives CAISERGLTLFMYF.

The chain recombines TRBV6-4 with TRBJ2-3; unclear D gene. This CDR3 is built from 18 residues. V shed 4 bases and J shed 3 bases, with 23 bases lying between them. Germline V gene sequence: CDR1 MRHNA, CDR2 SNTAGT. The DNA of the CDR3 is TGTGCCAGCAGTGCTCATCCTGTGGCAGGTCTACGGACAGATACGCAGTATTTT. It codes for CASSAHPVAGLRTDTQYF.

The J gene is TRBJ2-7, the V gene TRBV10-3; TRBD2 matches at 11 bases. Trimming took 6 bases from V and 5 from J; bases not matched to a gene: 6. Per germline, CDR1 ENHRY and CDR2 SYGVKD. The length of the CDR3 is 14 residues. The CDR3 loop reads CAIRPLAGGNEQYF. CDR3 sequence (DNA): TGTGCCATCAGACCGCTAGCGGGAGGTAACGAGCAGTACTTC.

V is TRBV7-8 and J is TRBJ1-5; weak D call: TRBD1 (5 bases). This CDR3 spans 15 amino acids. Trimming shortened V by 2 bases and J by 3 bases, and 11 bases separated the two germline ends. Germline values: CDR1 SGHVS, CDR2 FQNEAQ. For the CDR3, the DNA is TGTGCCAGCAGCTTACATAGGGACTCCAATCAGCCCCAGCATTTT. Amino acids: CASSLHRDSNQPQHF.

The chain has TRBV29-1 and TRBJ2-5, with 11 nucleotides matching TRBD2. J gave up 1 base and V 4 bases, and 2 bases lay outside the gene matches. The CDR3 contains 14 residues. Germline CDR1 and CDR2: SQVTM and ANQGSEA. CDR3 region: CSVAGTSGQETQYF. CDR3 bases: TGCAGCGTTGCCGGGACTAGCGGCCAAGAGACCCAGTACTTC.

This clone was seen just once. This rearrangement joins TRBV29-1 to TRBJ1-1, with D hard to call. The V end was cut by 2 bases, the J end by 1 base, with 8 bases between. CDR1 is SQVTM and CDR2 is ANQGSEA in the germline V gene. The CDR3 runs to 13 residues. The CDR3 here is CSVERTRNTEAFF. CDR3 DNA sequence: TGCAGCGTTGAACGGACGCGGAACACTGAAGCTTTCTTT.

The chain uses TRBV6-1 and TRBJ1-1; TRBD1 is a possible D gene (5 bases). With 4 bases removed from V and 2 bases from J, the gap between germline ends came to 11 bases. Germline values: CDR1 MNHNS, CDR2 SASEGT. The CDR3 is 14 amino acids. CDR3 DNA sequence: TGTGCCAGCAGTGCACTGACAGTAAACACTGAAGCTTTCTTT. Amino acid sequence: CASSALTVNTEAFF.

The chain joins TRBV9 to TRBJ2-2; 7 bases align to TRBD1. The junction had 7 bases not matched to a gene; V was cut back by 3 bases and J by 5 bases. From germline, CDR1 is SGDLS and CDR2 YYNGEE. The CDR3 loop spans 15 amino acids. The CDR3 is CASSGRQGWTGELFF. The CDR3, as DNA: TGTGCCAGCAGCGGTCGACAGGGATGGACCGGGGAGCTGTTTTTT.

This rearrangement joins TRBV5-1 to TRBJ2-7, with 7 nucleotides matching TRBD2. After removal of 3 bases from V and 0 bases from J, the junction contained 9 bases not matched to a gene. Germline loops: CDR1 SGHRS, CDR2 YFSETQ. CDR3 length: 16 amino acids. The CDR3 protein is CASSSLGGGSSYEQYF. Here the CDR3 DNA reads TGCGCCAGCAGCTCCCTTGGGGGGGGGAGCTCCTACGAGCAGTACTTC.

The CDR3 region is CAISGGASGANVLTF. The CDR3 DNA is TGTGCCATCAGTGGAGGGGCCTCTGGGGCCAACGTCCTGACTTTC. This chain joins TRBV10-3 and TRBJ2-6; D may match TRBD1 or TRBD2 (5 bases each). V lost 4 bases to trimming and J lost 0 bases, with 7 bases between them. CDR1 is ENHRY and CDR2 is SYGVKD in the germline V gene. The CDR3 has 15 residues.

The chain recombines TRBV5-6 with TRBJ2-3; 10 bases are shared with TRBD2. V gave up 4 bases and J gave up 5 bases; unmatched junction bases: 10. The germline V gene encodes CDR1 SGHDT and CDR2 YYEEEE. This CDR3 has 16 residues. The CDR3 here is CASSPPSGRAGDTQYF. The CDR3 DNA sequence: TGTGCCAGCAGCCCACCCAGCGGGAGGGCCGGAGATACGCAGTATTTT.

Comments on this clone: Other DNA variants within this sample encode the same CDR3. The chain uses TRBV10-3 and TRBJ1-1, with D tentatively TRBD1 (5 bases). Trimming shortened V by 6 bases and J by 1 base, and 9 bases separated the two germline ends. The germline gives CDR1 ENHRY, CDR2 SYGVKD. The length of the CDR3 is 13 residues. CDR3 DNA: TGTGCCATCAGAGATAGGGGGAACACTGAAGCTTTCTTT. This encodes CAIRDRGNTEAFF.

This sequence joins TRBV29-1 and TRBJ2-3; the D is unclear. Per germline, CDR1 SQVTM and CDR2 ANQGSEA. The ends were cut back, 3 bases at V and 6 bases at J, with 13 bases in the middle. The CDR3 is made up of 13 amino acids. The CDR3 nucleotides read TGCAGCGTTGAGGTGGGATTGGTGGATACGCAGTATTTT. Its translation is CSVEVGLVDTQYF.

CDR3: CASSLGTPPPIYGYTF. In DNA form, the CDR3 reads TGTGCCAGCAGCTTAGGGACACCTCCTCCTATCTATGGCTACACCTTC. V is TRBV7-2 and J is TRBJ1-2, with D tentatively TRBD1 (5 bases). Germline V lookup: CDR1 SGHTA, CDR2 FQGNSA. V dropped 1 base and J dropped 4 bases, with 16 bases sitting between them. The CDR3 is 16 amino acids.

A single count supports this clone. The V gene is TRBV10-1, the J gene TRBJ2-2; 13 nucleotides line up with TRBD2. Germline V gives CDR1 WNHNN, CDR2 SYGVQD (reference sequence). The V gene end was trimmed by 8 bases and the J gene end by 2 bases; junction bases not matched to a gene: 5. The CDR3 extends over 16 amino acids. CDR3 nucleotides: TGCGCCAGCGGGAGGACTAGCGGGAGTAACACCGGGGAGCTGTTTTTT. Encoded protein: CASGRTSGSNTGELFF.